The rows below give T cell receptor beta chains drawn from one sample of a study of Tregs in tolerant kidney transplant recipients. Measured with immunoSEQ multiplex PCR; TCRdb has only the in-frame clones, and not every one. This table has about 240,000 clones, about four fifths appearing once. The specimen was CD4+ T cells from blood. These receptors were collected from a human donor in good health. Each CDR3 is given with its conserved first and last residue. D genes are given only for firm matches.

J,V,D,CDR3,DNA
TRBJ2-7,TRBV5-1,TRBD1,CASSLRAGTGGLGEQYF,TGCGCCAGCAGCCTGCGCGCCGGGACAGGCGGCCTTGGCGAGCAGTACTTC
TRBJ2-1,TRBV11-1,-,CASSPGRGNEQFF,TGTGCCAGCTCCCCCGGCAGGGGAAATGAGCAGTTCTTC
TRBJ2-1,TRBV19,-,CASSIGAASSYNEQFF,TGTGCCAGTAGTATAGGGGCAGCCAGCTCCTACAATGAGCAGTTCTTC
TRBJ2-6,TRBV27,-,CASSSSRAGANVLTF,TGTGCCAGCAGTTCGAGTCGGGCTGGGGCCAACGTCCTGACTTTC
TRBJ1-1,TRBV19,TRBD1,CATLDRGRGNTEAFF,TGTGCCACTCTGGACAGGGGGCGTGGGAACACTGAAGCTTTCTTT
TRBJ1-2,TRBV10-3,TRBD1,CAISEPDRGRVLGYTF,TGTGCCATCAGTGAGCCGGACAGGGGGCGCGTGCTTGGCTACACCTTC
TRBJ2-7,TRBV2,-,CASSEKLYGIYEQYF,TGTGCCAGCAGTGAAAAATTGTATGGCATCTACGAGCAGTACTTC
TRBJ1-2,TRBV18,-,CASSPSGDGYTF,TGTGCCAGCTCACCATCCGGGGATGGCTACACCTTC
TRBJ2-3,TRBV10-1,-,CASSDGGGRWNTDTQYF,TGCGCCAGCAGTGATGGGGGGGGGCGTTGGAACACAGATACGCAGTATTTT
TRBJ2-7,TRBV5-1,TRBD2,CASSLGALSGRGEQYF,TGCGCCAGCAGCTTGGGGGCACTTAGCGGGAGGGGGGAGCAGTACTTC